This TCR beta chain was recorded in a study of T cell responses to AZD1222 COVID-19 vaccine (dated by TCRdb to 2020 to 2023). For the wider study: A total of 233 trial participants underwent TCR sequencing, of whom roughly 210 had received two doses of AZD1222 and 26 had received two doses of the MenACWY control vaccine. Trial participants were enrolled by age into 18-55, 56-69 and 70-plus year subgroups, with around 150, 28 and 57 TCR-sequenced participants respectively.

The full study reports these points: Because no day 14 peak-response samples were available, repertoires were characterized only after the peak T cell response. Spike-specific TCR breadth and depth rose significantly after two AZD1222 doses compared with day 0 and with MenACWY recipients. Conclusions about previously exposed vaccinees are limited because only six or seven AZD1222 recipients were SARS-CoV-2 seropositive at baseline. The 56-69-year group was small, and its depth increase did not reach significance, likely because of low power. CD4 TCRs associated with the vaccine covered the entire spike protein, and the dominant responses were in regions 160-218 and 743-854. Epitopes outside the regions mutated in the B.1.351 and B.1.1.7 variants were reportedly recognized by nearly half of the unique spike-specific TCRs. Most participants were white British and females outnumbered males, and the authors suggested that clonal diversity may have been underestimated.

Concerning this clone: The target of this receptor is not known. Per-base quality was not reported, and no clone a single base away is much larger than it.

The sample's time point, from its label and the paper: about 28 days (+/-7) after the second vaccine dose. This specimen's treatment or condition label, per the study, means: meningococcal conjugate vaccine given as trial control. Samples from vaccinated people were obtained from the UK trials COV001 and COV002, which included a single-blind randomized controlled phase 2/3 trial of AZD1222 (ChAdOx1 nCoV-19) in healthy adults. For TCRbeta chain sequencing, PBMC samples were collected from trial participants at day 0 and at day 28 after the second dose. CDR1 and CDR2 are drawn from the germline V gene: SGHRS, YFSETQ. The germline V and J ends show losses of 3 bases and 13 bases respectively, and no gene match explains 16 bases of the junction. The CDR3 measures 15 amino acids from cysteine to phenylalanine. CDR3 DNA is the only sequence kept; it has 45 bases, read in frame from the first base. The CDR3 regions of human TCRbeta chains were subjected to immunosequencing. The published analysis was carried out like this. Repertoire TCRs were matched against a reference library of SARS-CoV-2-specific TCRs generated with the MIRA antigen-specificity platform. Breadth meant the fraction of unique TCRs that were SARS-CoV-2-associated, whereas depth meant the fraction of total T cells that were SARS-CoV-2-associated. Using the MIRA data, every spike-specific TCR was mapped to the spike region that the TCR reacted to and assigned to either a CD4 or a CD8 class. Log10-transformed breadth and depth values were compared by one-way ANOVA with Sidak's multiple comparisons tests. This immuneACCESS table, as held by TCRdb, lists in-frame sequences with V and J called but not all clones. Of the missing ones, under half trace to an unresolved V gene in checked studies; the others have no known cause. That table gives V, J and clone size, and the DNA gave D and trimming. This sample lists approximately 130,000 clones; almost 85% were detected once. The ten largest clones represent 7.9% of the sample.

The specimen was peripheral blood, collected 28 days after the second dose of the MenACWY control vaccine. This sequence uses TRBV5-1 and TRBJ2-1; 7 central nucleotides agree with TRBD1. This clonotype originated in an adult who received the MenACWY meningococcal vaccine as a control. The CDR3 reads CASSYRGSGRVQQFF. The DNA reads as follows: TGCGCCAGCAGCTACAGGGGCAGTGGCAGAGTACAACAGTTCTTC.